This TCR beta chain was captured by sequencing in a study of cytomegalovirus exposure and HLA in healthy donors. The study's findings and limits: The majority of TCR sequences were rare, yet some public TCRs appeared in many donors. Overall, approximately 150 TCR beta chains were annotated as cytomegalovirus-associated.

This clone was observed a single time. The antigen remains unidentified. Libraries were prepared by immunoSEQ multiplex PCR; TCRdb keeps only in-frame clonotypes and omits some of them. The table lists about 110,000 clones, around 89% of them singletons. Germline V gene sequence: CDR1 MNHGY, CDR2 SAAAGT. V lost 5 bases and J 2 bases, leaving 2 bases between the germline ends. The CDR3 loop spans 11 amino acids. The donors were members of the validation cohort comprising over a hundred subjects, separate from the approximately 630-subject first cohort. This chain joins TRBV6-8 and TRBJ2-3; D gene uncertain. The TCR originated in a woman between 25 and 40 years old in good health and CMV-seropositive. What was sequenced was PBMCs. CDR3 coding DNA: TGTGCCAGCAGTCTCACAGATACGCAGTATTTT. Protein sequence: CASSLTDTQYF.